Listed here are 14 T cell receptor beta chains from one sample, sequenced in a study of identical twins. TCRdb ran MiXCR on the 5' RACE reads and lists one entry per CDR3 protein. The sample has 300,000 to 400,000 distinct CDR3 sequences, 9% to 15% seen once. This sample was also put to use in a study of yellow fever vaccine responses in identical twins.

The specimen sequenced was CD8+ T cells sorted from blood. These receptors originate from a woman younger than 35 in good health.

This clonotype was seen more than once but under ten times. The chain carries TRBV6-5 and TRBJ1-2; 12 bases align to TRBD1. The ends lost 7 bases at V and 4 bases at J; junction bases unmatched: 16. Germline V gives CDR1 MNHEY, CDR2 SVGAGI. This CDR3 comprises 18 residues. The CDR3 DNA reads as TGTGCCAGCAAAGTTACGGGGGACAGGGGGCAGGCGGGCTATGGCTACACCTTC. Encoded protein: CASKVTGDRGQAGYGYTF.

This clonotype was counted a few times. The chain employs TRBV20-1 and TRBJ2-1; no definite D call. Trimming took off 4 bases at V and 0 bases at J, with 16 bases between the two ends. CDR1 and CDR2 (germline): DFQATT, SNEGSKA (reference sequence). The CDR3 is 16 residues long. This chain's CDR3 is CSATEPGASSYNEQFF. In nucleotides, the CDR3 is TGCAGTGCTACCGAGCCAGGCGCCAGCTCCTACAATGAGCAGTTCTTC.

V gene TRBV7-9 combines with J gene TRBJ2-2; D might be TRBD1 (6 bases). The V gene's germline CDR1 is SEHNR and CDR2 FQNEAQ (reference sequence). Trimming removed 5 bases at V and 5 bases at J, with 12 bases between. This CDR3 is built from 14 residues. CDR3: CASSRTDTTGELFF. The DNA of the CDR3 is TGTGCCAGCAGCCGGACAGATACTACCGGGGAGCTGTTTTTT.

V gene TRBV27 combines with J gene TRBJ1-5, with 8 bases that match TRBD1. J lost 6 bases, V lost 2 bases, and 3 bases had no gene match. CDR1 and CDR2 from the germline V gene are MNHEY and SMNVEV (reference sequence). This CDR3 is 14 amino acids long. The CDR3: CASSLGQGTQPQHF. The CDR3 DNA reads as TGTGCCAGCAGTTTAGGACAGGGCACTCAGCCCCAGCATTTT.

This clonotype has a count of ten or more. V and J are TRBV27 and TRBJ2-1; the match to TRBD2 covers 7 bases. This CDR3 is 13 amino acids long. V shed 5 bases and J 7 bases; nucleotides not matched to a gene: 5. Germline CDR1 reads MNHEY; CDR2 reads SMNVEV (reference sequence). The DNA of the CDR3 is TGTGCCAGCAGTCCTAGCGGAACAAATGAGCAGTTCTTC. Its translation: CASSPSGTNEQFF.

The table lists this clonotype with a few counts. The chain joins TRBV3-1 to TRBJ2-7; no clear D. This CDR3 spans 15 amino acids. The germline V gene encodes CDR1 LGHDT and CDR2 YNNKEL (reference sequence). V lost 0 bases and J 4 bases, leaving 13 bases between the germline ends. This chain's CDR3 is CASSQDSLGWYEQYF. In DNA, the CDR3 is TGTGCCAGCAGCCAAGATTCGTTGGGATGGTACGAGCAGTACTTC.

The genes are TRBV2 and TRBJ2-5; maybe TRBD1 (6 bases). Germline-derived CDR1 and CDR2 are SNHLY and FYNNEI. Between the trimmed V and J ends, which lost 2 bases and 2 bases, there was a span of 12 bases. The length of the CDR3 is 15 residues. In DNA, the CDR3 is TGTGCCAGCAGTGAAAGGACAGACTTACAAGAGACCCAGTACTTC. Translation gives CASSERTDLQETQYF.

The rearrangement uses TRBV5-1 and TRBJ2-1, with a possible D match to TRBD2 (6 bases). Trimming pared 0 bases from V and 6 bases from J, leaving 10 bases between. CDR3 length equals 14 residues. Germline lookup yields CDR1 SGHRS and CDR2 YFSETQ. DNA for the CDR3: TGCGCCAGCAGCTTGGGGGGGGATGGCAATGAGCAGTTCTTC. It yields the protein CASSLGGDGNEQFF.

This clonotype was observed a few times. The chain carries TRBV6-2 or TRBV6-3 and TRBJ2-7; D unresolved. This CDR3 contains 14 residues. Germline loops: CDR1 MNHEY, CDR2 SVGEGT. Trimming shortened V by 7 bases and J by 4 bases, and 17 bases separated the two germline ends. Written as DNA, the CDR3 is TGTGCCAGCACCGGTCCTTGGGTTGGGTACGAGCAGTACTTC. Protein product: CASTGPWVGYEQYF.

The chain's CDR3 is CASSQVTAGETTEAFF. CDR3 nucleotide sequence: TGCGCCAGCAGCCAAGTAACCGCGGGGGAGACGACTGAAGCTTTCTTT. The chain links TRBV4-1 to TRBJ1-1; D perhaps matches TRBD1 (5 bases). Germline CDR1 and CDR2: MGHRA and YSYEKL. V lost 1 base and J lost 5, with 17 bases in between. The CDR3 contains 16 residues.

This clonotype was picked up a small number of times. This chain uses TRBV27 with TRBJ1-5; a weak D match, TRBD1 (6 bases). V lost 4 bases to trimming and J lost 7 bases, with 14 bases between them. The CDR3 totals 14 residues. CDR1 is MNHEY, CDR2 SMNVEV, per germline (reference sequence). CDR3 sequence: CASSSDRLEQPQHF. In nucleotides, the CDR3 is TGTGCCAGCAGTTCCGACAGGTTGGAGCAGCCCCAGCATTTT.

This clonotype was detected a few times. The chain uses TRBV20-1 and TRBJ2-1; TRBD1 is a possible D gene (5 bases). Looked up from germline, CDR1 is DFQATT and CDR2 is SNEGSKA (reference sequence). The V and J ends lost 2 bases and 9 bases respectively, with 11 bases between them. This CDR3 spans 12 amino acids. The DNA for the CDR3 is TGCAGTGCTAGAAGCCTTAGGGGTGAGCAGTTCTTC. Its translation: CSARSLRGEQFF.

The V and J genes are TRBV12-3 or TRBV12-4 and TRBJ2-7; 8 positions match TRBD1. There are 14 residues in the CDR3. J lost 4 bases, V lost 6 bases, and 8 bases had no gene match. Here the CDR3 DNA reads TGTGCCAGCAGCTCCTGGGACAGGTCGTACGAGCAGTACTTC. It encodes CASSSWDRSYEQYF.

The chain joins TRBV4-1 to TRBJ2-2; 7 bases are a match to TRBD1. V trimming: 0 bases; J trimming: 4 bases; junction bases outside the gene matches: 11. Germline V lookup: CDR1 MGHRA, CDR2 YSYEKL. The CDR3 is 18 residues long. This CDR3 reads CASSQERAGGVGTGELFF. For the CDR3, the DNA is TGCGCCAGCAGCCAAGAGAGGGCAGGGGGTGTCGGCACCGGGGAGCTGTTTTTT.